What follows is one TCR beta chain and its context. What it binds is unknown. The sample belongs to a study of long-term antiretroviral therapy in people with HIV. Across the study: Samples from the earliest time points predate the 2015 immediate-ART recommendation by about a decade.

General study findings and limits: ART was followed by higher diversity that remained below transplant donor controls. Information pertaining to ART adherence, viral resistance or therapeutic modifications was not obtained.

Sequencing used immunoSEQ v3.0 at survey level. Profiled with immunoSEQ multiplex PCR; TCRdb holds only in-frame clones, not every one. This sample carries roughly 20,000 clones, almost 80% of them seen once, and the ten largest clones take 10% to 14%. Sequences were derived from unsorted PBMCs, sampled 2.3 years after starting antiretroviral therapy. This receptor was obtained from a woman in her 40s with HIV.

CDR3 sequence (DNA): TGTGCCAGTAGTATAGGAGCAGGAGGAACTGAAGCTTTCTTT. Its translation is CASSIGAGGTEAFF. This rearrangement joins TRBV19 to TRBJ1-1; no clear D. The CDR3 has 14 residues. The germline CDR1 and CDR2 sequences are LNHDA and SQIVND (reference sequence). The V end was cut by 1 base, the J end by 5 bases, with 11 bases between.